Sequencing of this T cell receptor beta chain was carried out in a study of blood T cell repertoires in COVID-19. Study information: Sites in the United States, Italy and Spain provided acute and convalescent COVID-19 samples. In each case, the material was cDNA or gDNA derived from T cells, B-cell-depleted T cells, or PBMCs.

CDR1 SGDLS and CDR2 YYNGEE come from the germline V gene. V was cut by 4 bases and J by 7 bases, with 21 bases left in between. This CDR3 has 15 amino acids. Original handling: Amplified reference gene primers provided the basis for estimating nucleated cell counts. Some clones are missing from TCRdb's copy, which holds only in-frame ones; the method was immunoSEQ multiplex PCR. V, J and clone size derive from that table, while D and trimming were established from the DNA sequence. The sample contains around 100,000 clones, approximately 87% of which appear only once. The sample taken for sequencing was peripheral blood. The rearrangement uses TRBV9 and TRBJ2-7; perhaps TRBD1 as D (5 bases). This TCR was recovered from a human donor in a cohort sampled during active COVID-19. The CDR3 nucleotides read TGTGCCAGCAGCAAGACAGAAGGGGTCTCGAGAGAGCAGTACTTC. It translates to CASSKTEGVSREQYF.